The clone carrying this TCR beta chain was counted ten times or more. The antigen is not known. This sample was included in a study of regulatory T cells in long-lasting Graves disease. Overall study findings and caveats: Persistent Graves' patients possessed reduced TCR diversity relative to recently diagnosed ones.

Building of the TCR beta libraries involved iRepertoire HTBI primers and Arm-PCR of CDR3 regions. TCRdb used MiXCR to reprocess the multiplex PCR reads, holding one entry per CDR3 protein. The sample includes approximately 490,000 distinct CDR3 sequences, 15% to 20% of them seen just once. Germline lookup yields CDR1 DFQATT and CDR2 SNEGSKA (reference sequence). This CDR3 region has 14 residues. The ends lost 4 bases at V and 0 bases at J; junction bases unmatched: 6. Time point defined: newly diagnosed GD, antithyroid drugs for less than 3 months. There was RNA extracted from PBMCs, and the TCR library was made from it. Graves' disease diagnoses followed American Thyroid Association guidelines. Patients were enrolled at an endocrinology department in Xi'an, China. This sample was also put to use in a study of T cells in Graves' hyperthyroidism and ophthalmopathy. From that paper: Blood shared most expanded thyroid clonotypes above 0.001.

This receptor was obtained from a man in his forties with Graves disease. The gene calls are TRBV20-1 and TRBJ2-7; TRBD2 matches 7 bases. Sequenced here: peripheral blood mononuclear cells (PBMCs), sampled at new diagnosis, from a patient treated with antithyroid drugs. Written as DNA, the CDR3 is TGCAGTGCTACTACTAGCGTTAGCTCCTACGAGCAGTACTTC. This encodes CSATTSVSSYEQYF.